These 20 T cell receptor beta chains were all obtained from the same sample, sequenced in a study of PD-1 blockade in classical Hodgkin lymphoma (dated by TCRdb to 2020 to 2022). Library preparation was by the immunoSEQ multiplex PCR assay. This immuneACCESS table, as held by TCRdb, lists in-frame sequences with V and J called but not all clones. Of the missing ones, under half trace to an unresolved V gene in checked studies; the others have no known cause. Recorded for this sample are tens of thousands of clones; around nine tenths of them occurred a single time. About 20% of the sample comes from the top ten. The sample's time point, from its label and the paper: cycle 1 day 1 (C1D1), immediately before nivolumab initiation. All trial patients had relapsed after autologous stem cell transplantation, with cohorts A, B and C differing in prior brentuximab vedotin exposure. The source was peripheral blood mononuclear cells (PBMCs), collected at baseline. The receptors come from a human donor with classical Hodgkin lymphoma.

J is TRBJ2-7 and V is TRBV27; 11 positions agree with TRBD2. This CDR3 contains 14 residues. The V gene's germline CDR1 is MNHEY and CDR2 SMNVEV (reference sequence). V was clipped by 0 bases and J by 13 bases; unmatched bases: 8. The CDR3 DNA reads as TGTGCCAGCAGTTTATCGGATAGCGGGAGGGCCAGATACTTC. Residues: CASSLSDSGRARYF.

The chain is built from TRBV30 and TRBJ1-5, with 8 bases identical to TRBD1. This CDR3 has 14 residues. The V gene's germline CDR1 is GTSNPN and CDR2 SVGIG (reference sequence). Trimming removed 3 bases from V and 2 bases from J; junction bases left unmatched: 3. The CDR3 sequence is CAWSVTGGNQPQHF. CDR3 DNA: TGTGCCTGGAGCGTGACAGGGGGCAATCAGCCCCAGCATTTT.

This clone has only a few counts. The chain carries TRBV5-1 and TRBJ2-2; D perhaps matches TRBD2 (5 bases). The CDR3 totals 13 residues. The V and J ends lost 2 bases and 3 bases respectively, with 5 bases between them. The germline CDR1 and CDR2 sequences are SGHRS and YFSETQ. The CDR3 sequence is CASSFGDTGELFF. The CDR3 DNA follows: TGCGCCAGCAGCTTCGGGGACACCGGGGAGCTGTTTTTT.

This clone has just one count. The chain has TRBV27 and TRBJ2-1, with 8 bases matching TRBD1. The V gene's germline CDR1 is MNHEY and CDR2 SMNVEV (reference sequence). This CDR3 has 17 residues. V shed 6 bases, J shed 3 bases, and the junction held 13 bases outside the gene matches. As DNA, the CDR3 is TGTGCCAGCAGCCCCAGGCCGGACAGGGCGGTCTACAATGAGCAGTTCTTC. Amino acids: CASSPRPDRAVYNEQFF.

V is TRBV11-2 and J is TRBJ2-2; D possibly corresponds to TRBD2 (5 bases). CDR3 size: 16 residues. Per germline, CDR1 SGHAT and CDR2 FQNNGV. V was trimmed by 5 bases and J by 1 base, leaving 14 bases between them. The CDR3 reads CASSPLGGLNTGELFF. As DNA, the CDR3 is TGTGCCAGCAGCCCCCTGGGCGGACTGAACACCGGGGAGCTGTTTTTT.

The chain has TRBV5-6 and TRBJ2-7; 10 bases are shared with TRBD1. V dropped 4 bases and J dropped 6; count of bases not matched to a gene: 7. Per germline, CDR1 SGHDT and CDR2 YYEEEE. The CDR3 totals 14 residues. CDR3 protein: CASSRGTGASEQYF. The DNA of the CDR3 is TGTGCCAGCAGCCGCGGGACAGGGGCATCCGAGCAGTACTTC. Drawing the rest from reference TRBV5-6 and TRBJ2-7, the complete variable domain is DAGVTQSPTHLIKTRGQQVTLRCSPKSGHDTVSWYQQALGQGPQFIFQYYEEEERQRGNFPDRFSGHQFPNYSSELNVNALLLGDSALYLCASSRGTGASEQYFGPGTRLTVT.

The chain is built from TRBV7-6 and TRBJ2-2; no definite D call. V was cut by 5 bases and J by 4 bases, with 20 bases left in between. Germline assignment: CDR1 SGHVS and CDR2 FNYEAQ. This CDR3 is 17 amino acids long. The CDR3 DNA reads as TGTGCCAGCAGCCCCCAGGCCCGGACGGCGAGCACCGGGGAGCTGTTTTTT. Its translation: CASSPQARTASTGELFF.

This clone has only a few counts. The CDR3 spells CASSYSRGVTEAFF. In DNA form, the CDR3 reads TGTGCCAGCAGTTACTCCAGGGGAGTCACTGAAGCTTTCTTT. The V and J genes are TRBV6-5 and TRBJ1-1, with a weak D call TRBD1 (6 bases). From germline, CDR1 is MNHEY and CDR2 SVGAGI. V shed 0 bases and J shed 4 bases, with 9 bases lying between them. CDR3 length: 14 amino acids.

The CDR3 is CASSIQGSEAFF. CDR3 in DNA: TGTGCCAGCTCAATACAGGGTTCTGAAGCTTTCTTT. The chain links TRBV18 to TRBJ1-1; possibly TRBD1 for D (6 bases). V gave up 5 bases and J gave up 6 bases, with 10 bases separating them. This CDR3 region has 12 residues. Looked up from germline, CDR1 is KGHSH and CDR2 is LQKENI.

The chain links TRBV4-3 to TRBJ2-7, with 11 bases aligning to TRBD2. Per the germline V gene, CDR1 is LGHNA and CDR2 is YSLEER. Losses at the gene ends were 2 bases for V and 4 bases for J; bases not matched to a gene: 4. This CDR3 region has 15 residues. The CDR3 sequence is CASSQSTSGRYEQYF. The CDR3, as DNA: TGCGCCAGCAGCCAATCCACTAGCGGGAGATACGAGCAGTACTTC.

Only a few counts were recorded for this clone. The CDR3 DNA reads as TGTGCCAGCAGTTACTACGAGGGGGCTTTCTTT. Encoded protein: CASSYYEGAFF. This sequence joins TRBV2 and TRBJ1-1; possibly TRBD1 for D (5 bases). CDR1 and CDR2 from the germline V gene are SNHLY and FYNNEI. V was cut by 5 bases and J by 11 bases, with 12 bases left in between. The CDR3 totals 11 residues.

CDR3 bases: TGTGCCAGTACCGGTCGCCGGGACTCCCTTTATAGAGATACGCAGTATTTT. Amino acid sequence: CASTGRRDSLYRDTQYF. The rearrangement joins TRBV19 to TRBJ2-3; D might be TRBD2 (6 bases). Germline values: CDR1 LNHDA, CDR2 SQIVND (reference sequence). The CDR3 spans 17 residues. V gave up 7 bases and J gave up 5 bases, with 25 bases separating them.

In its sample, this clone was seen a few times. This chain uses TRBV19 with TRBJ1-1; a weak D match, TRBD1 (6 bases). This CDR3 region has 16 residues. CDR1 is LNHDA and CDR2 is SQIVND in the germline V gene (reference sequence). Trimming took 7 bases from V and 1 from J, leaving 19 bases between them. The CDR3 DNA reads TGTGCCAGTACGAGCCGAACGGGGGCCGAGAACACTGAAGCTTTCTTT. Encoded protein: CASTSRTGAENTEAFF.

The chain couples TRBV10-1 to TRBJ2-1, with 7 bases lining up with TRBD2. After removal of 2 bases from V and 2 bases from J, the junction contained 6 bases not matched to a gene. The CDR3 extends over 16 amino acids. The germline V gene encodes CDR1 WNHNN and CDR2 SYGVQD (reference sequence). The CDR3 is CASSETGRNTYNEQFF. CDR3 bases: TGCGCCAGCAGTGAGACCGGGAGGAACACCTACAATGAGCAGTTCTTC.

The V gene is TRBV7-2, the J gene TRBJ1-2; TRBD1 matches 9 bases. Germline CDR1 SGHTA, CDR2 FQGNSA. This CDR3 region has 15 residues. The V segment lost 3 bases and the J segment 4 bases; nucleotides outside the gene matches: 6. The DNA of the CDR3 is TGTGCCAGCAGCTTCGTCCAGGACAGGGGCTATGGCTACACCTTC. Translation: CASSFVQDRGYGYTF. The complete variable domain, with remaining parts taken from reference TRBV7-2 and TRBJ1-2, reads GAGVSQSPSNKVTEKGKDVELRCDPISGHTALYWYRQSLGQGLEFLIYFQGNSAPDKSGLPSDRFSAERTGGSVSTLTIQRTQQEDSAVYLCASSFVQDRGYGYTFGSGTRLTVV.

CDR3 nucleotide sequence: TGTGCCAGCAGCCGTATGGAGGGGGGCGGTCAGCCCCAGCATTTT. Translated: CASSRMEGGGQPQHF. The chain uses TRBV28 and TRBJ1-5, with a tentative D call TRBD1 (6 bases). Between the trimmed V and J ends, which lost 6 bases and 6 bases, there was a span of 18 bases. Germline-derived CDR1 and CDR2 are MDHEN and SYDVKM. The CDR3 loop spans 15 amino acids.

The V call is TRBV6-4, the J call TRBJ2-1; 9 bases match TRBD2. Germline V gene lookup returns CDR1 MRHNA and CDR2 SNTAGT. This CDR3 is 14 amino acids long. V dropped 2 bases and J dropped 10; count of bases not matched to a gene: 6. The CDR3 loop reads CASSDGGGRDEQFF. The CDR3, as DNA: TGTGCCAGCAGTGACGGGGGCGGGAGGGACGAGCAGTTCTTC.

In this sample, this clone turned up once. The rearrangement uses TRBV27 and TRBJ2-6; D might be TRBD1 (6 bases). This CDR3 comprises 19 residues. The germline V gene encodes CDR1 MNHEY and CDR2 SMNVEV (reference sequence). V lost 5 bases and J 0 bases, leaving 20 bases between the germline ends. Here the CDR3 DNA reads TGTGCCAGCAGTAACACTTTATCGGGACACCTCTCTGGGGCCAACGTCCTGACTTTC. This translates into CASSNTLSGHLSGANVLTF.

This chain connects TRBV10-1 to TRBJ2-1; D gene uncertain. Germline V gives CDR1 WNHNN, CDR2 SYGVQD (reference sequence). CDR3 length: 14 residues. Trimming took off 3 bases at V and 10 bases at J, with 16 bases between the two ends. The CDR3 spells CASSDSDPPQEQFF. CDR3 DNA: TGCGCCAGCAGTGACTCGGACCCTCCTCAGGAGCAGTTCTTC.

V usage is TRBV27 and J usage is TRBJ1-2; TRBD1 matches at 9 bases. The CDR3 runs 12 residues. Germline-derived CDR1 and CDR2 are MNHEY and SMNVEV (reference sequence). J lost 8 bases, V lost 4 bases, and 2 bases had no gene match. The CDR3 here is CASSYRGQGYTF. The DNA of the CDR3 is TGTGCCAGCAGTTACAGGGGGCAAGGCTACACCTTC.